This is a list of T cell receptor beta chains from one sample in a study of vaccination and CD4 T cells after COVID-19. No antigens are known for them. TCRdb reprocessed the PCR reads with MiXCR, giving one entry per CDR3 protein. The sample has 15,000 or so distinct CDR3 sequences, 40% seen once. The sequencing sample was made of CD4+ T cells from blood, cultured in vitro. The receptors derive from a human donor who had recovered from COVID-19. CDR3s include the opening cysteine and the closing phenylalanine or tryptophan. The order of the fields is V gene, D gene, clone size, J gene, CDR3 protein, CDR3 DNA. A D gene is named only where the DNA matches it firmly. Clone size appears in some rows only: once, few, many, or a class for an expanded clone.

>TRBV14|TRBD2|NA|TRBJ2-7
CASSQGLAGVRNEQYF
TGTGCCAGCAGCCAAGGTCTAGCGGGAGTTCGGAACGAGCAGTACTTC
>TRBV2|NA|NA|TRBJ2-7
CASSEAPGVYEQYF
TGTGCCAGCAGTGAAGCGCCAGGGGTCTACGAGCAGTACTTC
>TRBV28|NA|NA|TRBJ2-5
CASLMGGARQETQYF
TGTGCCTCCCTAATGGGGGGAGCCCGCCAAGAGACCCAGTACTTC
>TRBV30|NA|NA|TRBJ2-7
CAWSVIGGRSVGFYEQYF
TGTGCCTGGAGTGTCATTGGGGGGCGAAGTGTAGGGTTCTACGAGCAGTACTTC
>TRBV12-3/TRBV12-4|NA|NA|TRBJ1-5
CASNGHVDQPQHF
TGTGCCAGCAACGGACACGTGGATCAGCCCCAGCATTTT
>TRBV24-1|TRBD2|NA|TRBJ2-7
CATTLAGFSYEQYF
TGTGCCACCACACTAGCGGGTTTCTCCTACGAGCAGTACTTC
>TRBV20-1|TRBD1|NA|TRBJ1-1
CSALRDRVEAFF
TGCAGTGCACTCCGGGACAGGGTTGAAGCTTTCTTT
>TRBV6-5|NA|NA|TRBJ2-1
CASSYSSYNEQFF
TGTGCCAGTAGTTACAGCTCCTACAATGAGCAGTTCTTC
>TRBV19|NA|NA|TRBJ1-5
CASSDGYQPQHF
TGTGCCAGTAGTGACGGATATCAGCCCCAGCATTTT
>TRBV11-2|TRBD2|NA|TRBJ2-2
CASSPYLPRGTSGTGELFF
TGTGCCAGCAGCCCGTATCTCCCTCGAGGGACTAGCGGCACCGGGGAGCTGTTTTTT
>TRBV20-1|NA|NA|TRBJ2-7
CSARGQSYEQYF
TGCAGTGCTAGAGGACAGTCCTACGAGCAGTACTTC
>TRBV7-2|TRBD1|few|TRBJ1-4
CASSEGTGVNEKLFF
TGTGCCAGCAGCGAAGGGACAGGGGTGAATGAAAAACTGTTTTTT
>TRBV24-1|NA|NA|TRBJ1-2
CATSGQGYGYTF
TGTGCCACCAGTGGCCAGGGCTATGGCTACACCTTC
>TRBV4-3|NA|NA|TRBJ2-2
CASSQEAGASVSTGELFF
TGCGCCAGCAGCCAAGAAGCCGGGGCTAGCGTGAGCACCGGGGAGCTGTTTTTT
>TRBV19|NA|NA|TRBJ2-5
CASTESQYF
TGTGCCAGTACCGAATCCCAGTACTTC
>TRBV11-2|NA|NA|TRBJ1-1
CASSLGSGTGRTEAFF
TGTGCCAGCAGCTTAGGGTCCGGAACAGGGAGGACTGAAGCTTTCTTT
>TRBV5-1|TRBD2|NA|TRBJ2-1
CASSQGLAGVNEQFF
TGCGCCAGCAGCCAGGGACTAGCGGGAGTAAATGAGCAGTTCTTC
>TRBV6-5|NA|large|TRBJ2-4
CASSYSYALAKNIQYF
TGTGCCAGCAGTTACTCGTATGCCCTAGCCAAAAACATTCAGTACTTC
>TRBV7-6|NA|NA|TRBJ2-3
CASSFAAPSTDTQYF
TGTGCCAGCAGCTTCGCAGCGCCTAGCACAGATACGCAGTATTTT
>TRBV5-1|NA|NA|TRBJ2-5
CASSLGGSAVVGETQYF
TGCGCCAGCAGCTTGGGAGGGAGTGCGGTTGTTGGTGAGACCCAGTACTTC
>TRBV28|NA|NA|TRBJ2-5
CASSGPLGGTQYF
TGTGCCAGCAGTGGGCCCCTTGGCGGGACCCAGTACTTC
>TRBV28|NA|few|TRBJ2-7
CASSLGGYSYEQYF
TGTGCCAGCAGTTTGGGCGGTTACTCCTACGAGCAGTACTTC
>TRBV19|NA|NA|TRBJ2-7
CASSEQGVVGEQYF
TGTGCCAGTAGTGAACAGGGCGTGGTGGGCGAGCAGTACTTC
>TRBV2|NA|NA|TRBJ1-4
CASSRQGNEKLFF
TGTGCCAGCAGCCGCCAAGGAAATGAAAAACTGTTTTTT
>TRBV6-1|NA|once|TRBJ2-7
CASSQVVQHEQYF
TGTGCCAGCAGCCAAGTGGTTCAGCACGAGCAGTACTTC
>TRBV6-1|NA|few|TRBJ1-4
CASSLTAMEKLFF
TGTGCCAGCAGCCTCACCGCGATGGAAAAACTGTTTTTT
>TRBV5-4|TRBD2|NA|TRBJ2-1
CASSWTSGVLNEQFF
TGTGCCAGCAGCTGGACTAGCGGCGTGCTCAATGAGCAGTTCTTC
>TRBV6-2/TRBV6-3|NA|NA|TRBJ2-5
CASSSEETQYF
TGTGCCAGCAGCTCTGAAGAGACCCAGTACTTC
>TRBV11-3|NA|NA|TRBJ2-3
CASSSGLTSTDTQYF
TGTGCCAGCAGCTCGGGACTCACTAGCACAGATACGCAGTATTTT
>TRBV5-4|NA|NA|TRBJ1-6
CASSPPGLNSPLHF
TGTGCCAGCAGCCCACCAGGGCTTAATTCACCCCTCCACTTT
>TRBV2|NA|NA|TRBJ1-4
CASRRPSF
TGTGCCAGCAGACGACCGAGTTTT
>TRBV19|TRBD2|NA|TRBJ2-3
CASSIEGLAGTDTQYF
TGTGCCAGTAGTATAGAGGGACTAGCGGGGACAGATACGCAGTATTTT
>TRBV5-1|TRBD1|few|TRBJ1-2
CASSLGQGRYGYTF
TGCGCCAGCAGCTTGGGACAGGGAAGGTATGGCTACACCTTC
>TRBV28|NA|medium-sized|TRBJ2-6
CASNQQPSISGANVLTF
TGTGCCAGCAACCAACAGCCCAGCATCTCTGGGGCCAACGTCCTGACTTTC
>TRBV5-1|NA|few|TRBJ2-5
CASSRARVGETQYF
TGCGCCAGCAGCCGTGCCAGGGTAGGGGAGACCCAGTACTTC
>TRBV6-5|NA|few|TRBJ2-7
CASSWDGFSYEQYF
TGTGCCAGCAGTTGGGACGGCTTCTCCTACGAGCAGTACTTC
>TRBV29-1|NA|few|TRBJ1-1
CSVARAGRGLGGAFF
TGCAGCGTTGCTCGTGCAGGGAGAGGCCTTGGGGGAGCTTTCTTT
>TRBV20-1|NA|NA|TRBJ1-4
CSARDLGAEKLFF
TGCAGTGCTAGAGATTTAGGGGCTGAAAAACTGTTTTTT
>TRBV2|NA|NA|TRBJ2-1
CASSSGVEQFF
TGTGCCAGCAGTTCGGGAGTTGAGCAGTTCTTC
>TRBV19|NA|NA|TRBJ1-6
CASSAIDSDYSPLHF
TGTGCCAGTAGTGCCATTGACAGTGATTATTCACCCCTCCACTTT
>TRBV18|TRBD1|NA|TRBJ2-7
CASSPGTGGNYEQYF
TGTGCCAGCTCACCGGGGACAGGGGGGAACTACGAGCAGTACTTC
>TRBV20-1|NA|NA|TRBJ1-5
CSATDSFVSRIEPQHF
TGCAGTGCCACCGACAGTTTTGTATCCCGCATCGAACCCCAGCATTTT
>TRBV7-6|TRBD2|few|TRBJ2-1
CASSFGLAGTKISYNEQFF
TGTGCCAGCAGCTTCGGGCTAGCGGGTACCAAAATCTCCTACAATGAGCAGTTCTTC
>TRBV5-8|NA|once|TRBJ2-7
CASSFDGASSYEQYF
TGTGCCAGCAGTTTCGACGGGGCAAGCTCCTACGAGCAGTACTTC
>TRBV27|TRBD1|NA|TRBJ2-7
CASSWGQGASEQYF
TGTGCCAGCAGTTGGGGACAGGGGGCTTCCGAGCAGTACTTC
>TRBV2|NA|NA|TRBJ2-7
CASSEFGAAISYEQYF
TGTGCCAGCAGTGAATTCGGGGCGGCGATTTCCTACGAGCAGTACTTC
>TRBV7-9|NA|few|TRBJ1-2
CASSHAPVTMDLYGYTF
TGTGCCAGCAGCCACGCACCAGTAACGATGGACTTATATGGCTACACCTTC
>TRBV7-2|TRBD2|few|TRBJ2-3
CASSLVSSGDTQYF
TGTGCCAGCAGCTTAGTTTCTAGCGGAGATACGCAGTATTTT
>TRBV2|TRBD2|NA|TRBJ2-5
CASSGLAGGEETQYF
TGTGCCAGCAGCGGACTAGCGGGAGGGGAAGAGACCCAGTACTTC
>TRBV9|NA|NA|TRBJ1-3
CASSVDPSGNTIYF
TGTGCCAGCAGCGTAGACCCGTCTGGAAACACCATATATTTT
>TRBV7-6|TRBD1|NA|TRBJ1-6
CASSLSGGNSPLHF
TGTGCCAGCAGCTTATCAGGGGGTAATTCACCCCTCCACTTT
>TRBV5-1|TRBD1|few|TRBJ2-3
CASSLRTGADTQYF
TGCGCCAGCAGCCTAAGGACAGGGGCAGATACGCAGTATTTT
>TRBV28|NA|NA|TRBJ1-4
CATTNPWGRELFF
TGTGCCACCACAAACCCTTGGGGGAGGGAACTGTTTTTT
>TRBV15|NA|NA|TRBJ2-3
CATSRTRGVVADTQYF
TGTGCCACCAGCCGGACCAGGGGGGTAGTCGCAGATACGCAGTATTTT
>TRBV7-3|TRBD1|NA|TRBJ2-2
CASSLDRTNTGELFF
TGTGCCAGCAGCCTGGACAGGACGAACACCGGGGAGCTGTTTTTT